This T cell receptor beta chain was recorded in a study of blood T cell repertoires in COVID-19. Study context: The analysed material was cDNA or gDNA that came from T cells, B-cell-depleted T cells, or PBMCs.

Libraries were prepared by immunoSEQ multiplex PCR; TCRdb keeps only in-frame clonotypes and omits some of them. The sample lists around 49,000 clones, about 89% occurring once. This clone was counted only a few times. The CDR3 spans 16 residues. V lost 1 base, J lost 7 bases, and 14 bases lay in between. Germline V gene sequence: CDR1 LGHDT, CDR2 YNNKEL (reference sequence). The TCR was taken from a human donor in a cohort sampled during active COVID-19. Specimen: peripheral blood. This chain uses TRBV3-1 (or the pseudogene TRBV3-2) with TRBJ1-6, with a weak D call TRBD1 (6 bases). The CDR3 DNA reads TGTGCCAGCAGCCAAGGATCCGGACAGAGAAATTCACCCCTCCACTTT. Its translation is CASSQGSGQRNSPLHF.